This T cell receptor beta chain emerged from a study of blood T cell repertoires in COVID-19. In the study overall: Some COVID-19 samples were acute and others convalescent; all came from the United States, Italy and Spain.

Sequencing used immunoSEQ multiplex PCR; TCRdb keeps in-frame clones, though not all of them. The sample has roughly 76,000 clones, approximately 78% seen once. CDR1 SGHVS and CDR2 FQNEAQ come from the germline V gene. V gave up 3 bases and J gave up 7 bases; unmatched junction bases: 2. CDR3 length: 13 amino acids. This clonotype was sampled from a woman in her 70s with acute or convalescent COVID-19. The chain recombines TRBV7-8 with TRBJ2-4, with 8 bases matching TRBD1. The sequencing sample was made of peripheral blood. CDR3 residues: CASSFTGGNIQYF. The CDR3 nucleotides read TGTGCCAGCAGCTTCACAGGGGGGAACATTCAGTACTTC.